A single sample gave rise to the 23 T cell receptor beta chains below, sequenced in a study of identical twins. From the 5' RACE reads, TCRdb called clonotypes with MiXCR, one entry per CDR3 protein. The sample includes 270,000 or so distinct CDR3 sequences, approximately 8.6% of them seen just once. This same sample was also taken into another study, of yellow fever vaccine responses in identical twins.

Sample: CD8+ T cells sorted from blood. The source is a woman between 18 and 29 years old in good health.

In its sample, this clonotype was seen many times. Germline and junction disagree at one end, which may indicate a read error. This chain connects TRBV4-3 to TRBJ2-3; TRBD2 aligns across 11 bases. Germline V lookup: CDR1 LGHNA, CDR2 YSLEER. The CDR3 contains 17 residues. The CDR3 nucleotides are TGCGCCAGCAGCCAAAATCTAGCGGGAGGCAGCATAGATACGCAGTATTTT. Protein product: CASSQNLAGGSIDTQYF.

The gene calls are TRBV6-5 and TRBJ1-4; 7 bases map to TRBD1. The ends lost 0 bases at V and 8 bases at J; junction bases unmatched: 3. CDR1 is MNHEY, CDR2 SVGAGI, per germline. The length of the CDR3 is 14 residues. The CDR3, as DNA: TGTGCCAGCAGTTACTCGAGACAGGGCGAAAAACTGTTTTTT. Protein: CASSYSRQGEKLFF.

This clonotype was seen at least ten times. The genes are TRBV9 and TRBJ1-5; D gene unclear. Germline-derived CDR1 and CDR2 are SGDLS and YYNGEE. V lost 0 bases to trimming and J lost 4 bases, with 11 bases between them. CDR3 length: 15 residues. CDR3 sequence reads: CASSVDGSQNQPQHF. DNA for the CDR3: TGTGCCAGCAGCGTAGATGGGTCACAGAATCAGCCCCAGCATTTT.

This clonotype turned up a few times. The gene calls are TRBV2 and TRBJ2-7; 13 bases align to TRBD2. The V and J ends lost 9 bases and 5 bases, in that order; junction bases with no gene match: 4. The CDR3 has 13 amino acids. The germline V gene encodes CDR1 SNHLY and CDR2 FYNNEI. CDR3 residues: CASRTSGSHEQYF. The CDR3 bases are TGTGCCAGTCGGACTAGCGGGAGCCACGAGCAGTACTTC.

This clonotype was counted between two and nine times. V gene TRBV14 combines with J gene TRBJ1-2, with D maybe TRBD1 (5 bases). The CDR3 runs 17 residues. V lost 0 bases, J lost 0 bases, and 14 bases lay in between. In germline, CDR1 is SGHDN, CDR2 FVKESK. CDR3 amino acids: CASSQDTGTDPNYGYTF. The CDR3 DNA reads TGTGCCAGCAGCCAAGATACCGGGACGGACCCTAACTATGGCTACACCTTC.

This clonotype has more than one count but fewer than ten. The chain joins TRBV28 to TRBJ2-1; 7 bases agree with TRBD1. Germline CDR1 reads MDHEN; CDR2 reads SYDVKM. The CDR3 loop spans 14 amino acids. V dropped 4 bases and J dropped 4; count of bases not matched to a gene: 4. The CDR3 loop reads CASSSRDRYNEQFF. DNA for the CDR3: TGTGCCAGCAGTTCCCGGGACAGATACAATGAGCAGTTCTTC.

This clonotype was seen a few times. The gene calls are TRBV12-3 or TRBV12-4 and TRBJ2-5; TRBD2 aligns across 13 bases. The CDR3 has 18 amino acids. Losses at the gene ends were 2 bases for V and 4 bases for J; bases not matched to a gene: 10. CDR3 bases: TGTGCCAGCAGTTTATGGTTTACTAGCGGGGGGGTTTTAGAGACCCAGTACTTC. Translated: CASSLWFTSGGVLETQYF.

The chain couples TRBV6-5 to TRBJ2-7; D remains unclear. The V end lost 1 base, the J end lost 2 bases, and 9 bases lay between the germline ends. The CDR3 runs 14 residues. Germline lookup yields CDR1 MNHEY and CDR2 SVGAGI. CDR3 residues: CASSYLDEAYEQYF. The CDR3 nucleotides are TGTGCCAGCAGTTACTTGGACGAAGCCTACGAGCAGTACTTC.

The chain couples TRBV5-6 to TRBJ2-7, with D unresolved. The ends were cut back, 3 bases at V and 0 bases at J, with 10 bases in the middle. Germline assignment: CDR1 SGHDT and CDR2 YYEEEE. CDR3 length: 14 residues. The CDR3 coding sequence is TGTGCCAGCAGCTACTCACAGAGCTCCTACGAGCAGTACTTC. Residues: CASSYSQSSYEQYF.

This clonotype came up many times. The chain links TRBV5-6 to TRBJ2-7; a possible D gene is TRBD1 (6 bases). The length of the CDR3 is 13 residues. Trimming took off 3 bases at V and 2 bases at J, with 9 bases between the two ends. CDR1 and CDR2 (germline): SGHDT, YYEEEE. The CDR3 DNA follows: TGTGCCAGCAGCTATCCAGGGGCCTACGAGCAGTACTTC. It is translated as CASSYPGAYEQYF.

This clonotype was seen repeatedly, ten times or more. The chain combines TRBV27 with TRBJ2-1; 9 positions match TRBD2. The V segment lost 5 bases and the J segment 6 bases; nucleotides outside the gene matches: 11. Germline assignment: CDR1 MNHEY and CDR2 SMNVEV (reference sequence). The CDR3 has 16 amino acids. CDR3: CASSPLAGGPVNEQFF. DNA of the CDR3: TGTGCCAGCAGTCCCCTGGCGGGAGGGCCGGTCAATGAGCAGTTCTTC.

The chain has TRBV5-4 and TRBJ2-2, with D unclear. CDR3 size: 16 residues. Germline assignment: CDR1 SGHNT and CDR2 YYREEE (reference sequence). Deletions cut 0 bases from V and 0 bases from J, with 9 bases between. The DNA of the CDR3 is TGTGCCAGCAGCTTGGTGGCTCAGGCGAACACCGGGGAGCTGTTTTTT. Amino acids: CASSLVAQANTGELFF. Together with reference TRBV5-4 and TRBJ2-2, the CDR3 gives the full variable domain: ETGVTQSPTHLIKTRGQQVTLRCSSQSGHNTVSWYQQALGQGPQFIFQYYREEENGRGNFPPRFSGLQFPNYSSELNVNALELDDSALYLCASSLVAQANTGELFFGEGSRLTVL.

The J gene is TRBJ1-2, the V gene TRBV2; a weak D match, TRBD1 (6 bases). CDR1 and CDR2 (germline): SNHLY, FYNNEI. The CDR3 length is 13 residues. V lost 4 bases and J lost 1, with 7 bases in between. Written as DNA, the CDR3 is TGTGCCAGCAGTGGGACAGTTAACTATGGCTACACCTTC. Its translation is CASSGTVNYGYTF.

This clonotype was picked up many times. The V and J genes are TRBV5-5 and TRBJ2-7; D remains unclear. Germline V gene lookup returns CDR1 SGHKS and CDR2 YYEKEE (reference sequence). V lost 0 bases, J lost 4 bases, and 11 bases lay in between. The CDR3 has 14 residues. This chain's CDR3 is CASSLASFAYEQYF. The DNA of the CDR3 is TGTGCCAGCAGCTTGGCGAGTTTCGCTTACGAGCAGTACTTC.

This clonotype was counted only a few times. The chain recombines TRBV9 with TRBJ2-3; 7 positions match TRBD2. The CDR3 spans 16 residues. The ends lost 1 base at V and 1 base at J; junction bases unmatched: 6. Germline loops: CDR1 SGDLS, CDR2 YYNGEE. CDR3 nucleotides: TGTGCCAGCAGCGTATTCGCGGGGGACCGCACAGATACGCAGTATTTT. Residues: CASSVFAGDRTDTQYF.

This clonotype was counted between two and nine times. The chain links TRBV27 to TRBJ1-5; D not certain. The CDR3 is made up of 14 amino acids. Germline CDR1 MNHEY, CDR2 SMNVEV (reference sequence). The ends were cut back, 5 bases at V and 6 bases at J, with 14 bases in the middle. CDR3 sequence reads: CASSTRKQGQPQHF. In nucleotides, the CDR3 is TGTGCCAGCAGTACACGTAAACAAGGTCAGCCCCAGCATTTT.

This clonotype turned up a few times. The chain employs TRBV24-1 and TRBJ2-7; D is ambiguous. The CDR3 is 13 residues long. Per germline, CDR1 KGHDR and CDR2 SFDVKD. V lost 4 bases and J 2 bases, leaving 8 bases between the germline ends. The CDR3 sequence is CATSDPTTYEQYF. For the CDR3, the DNA is TGTGCCACCAGTGACCCGACCACCTACGAGCAGTACTTC.

This clonotype was observed a few times. The chain employs TRBV4-3 and TRBJ2-1, with D hard to call. Per germline, CDR1 LGHNA and CDR2 YSLEER. The V and J ends lost 1 base and 6 bases respectively, with 13 bases between them. The CDR3 spans 15 residues. Here the CDR3 reads CASSQAGPHVNEQFF. CDR3 nucleotide sequence: TGCGCCAGCAGCCAAGCGGGCCCCCACGTCAATGAGCAGTTCTTC.

This clonotype was recorded at least ten times. This chain uses TRBV10-3 with TRBJ2-7; maybe TRBD2 (5 bases). The V and J ends lost 4 bases and 1 base respectively, with 11 bases between them. Germline CDR1 reads ENHRY; CDR2 reads SYGVKD. The CDR3 length is 14 residues. The CDR3 spells CAISGPRESYEQYF. For the CDR3, the DNA is TGTGCCATCAGTGGTCCCCGGGAATCCTACGAGCAGTACTTC.

This chain links TRBV5-1 with TRBJ2-7; 9 positions agree with TRBD1. The germline gives CDR1 SGHRS, CDR2 YFSETQ. This CDR3 is built from 19 residues. The trim removed 0 bases at V and 6 bases at J, leaving 19 bases unmatched. The CDR3, as DNA: TGCGCCAGCAGCTTGGCCCAGGACAGGGGCGTTTACGATGTCGGCGAGCAGTACTTC. Its translation: CASSLAQDRGVYDVGEQYF. The full variable domain, rest sourced from reference TRBV5-1 and TRBJ2-7, is KAGVTQTPRYLIKTRGQQVTLSCSPISGHRSVSWYQQTPGQGLQFLFEYFSETQRNKGNFPGRFSGRQFSNSRSEMNVSTLELGDSALYLCASSLAQDRGVYDVGEQYFGPGTRLTVT.

This clonotype was recorded a few times. This chain uses TRBV7-2 with TRBJ2-3, with 8 bases that match TRBD2. Germline V CDR1 and CDR2: SGHTA, FQGNSA. With V trimmed by 2 bases and J by 1 base, 2 bases remained unmatched. There are 15 residues in the CDR3. CDR3: CASSLLTSGTDTQYF. DNA of the CDR3: TGTGCCAGCAGCTTATTGACTAGCGGCACAGATACGCAGTATTTT.

This clonotype was seen at least ten times. This chain connects TRBV7-3 to TRBJ1-1, with 9 bases identical to TRBD1. The germline gives CDR1 SGHTA, CDR2 FQGTGA. The CDR3 has 15 residues. Germline trimming cut 4 bases from V and 0 bases from J; bases unmatched to any gene: 3. The CDR3 loop is CASSSGQGMNTEAFF. CDR3 nucleotide sequence: TGTGCCAGCAGCTCGGGACAGGGTATGAACACTGAAGCTTTCTTT.

In this sample, this clonotype turned up many times. This sequence joins TRBV29-1 and TRBJ1-3; D may be TRBD1 (6 bases). Trimming took 0 bases from V and 4 from J, leaving 13 bases between them. Germline CDR1 reads SQVTM; CDR2 reads ANQGSEA. The CDR3 runs 15 residues. The DNA for the CDR3 is TGCAGCGTTGAAGATTACGAGACAGGCGGAAACACCATATATTTT. Translating it yields CSVEDYETGGNTIYF. The entire variable domain, with the rest obtained from reference TRBV29-1 and TRBJ1-3, is as follows: SAVISQKPSRDICQRGTSLTIQCQVDSQVTMMFWYRQQPGQSLTLIATANQGSEATYESGFVIDKFPISRPNLTFSTLTVSNMSPEDSSIYLCSVEDYETGGNTIYFGEGSWLTVV.